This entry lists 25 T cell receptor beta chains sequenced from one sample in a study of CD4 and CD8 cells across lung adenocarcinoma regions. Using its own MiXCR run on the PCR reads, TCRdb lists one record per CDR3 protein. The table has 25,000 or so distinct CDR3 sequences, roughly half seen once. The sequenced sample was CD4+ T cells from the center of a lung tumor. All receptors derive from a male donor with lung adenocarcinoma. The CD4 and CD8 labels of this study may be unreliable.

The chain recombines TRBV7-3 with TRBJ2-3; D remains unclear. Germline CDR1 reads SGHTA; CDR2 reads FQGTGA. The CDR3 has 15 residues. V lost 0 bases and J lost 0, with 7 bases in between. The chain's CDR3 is CASSLTGFSTDTQYF. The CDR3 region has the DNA TGTGCCAGCAGCTTAACAGGGTTTAGCACAGATACGCAGTATTTT. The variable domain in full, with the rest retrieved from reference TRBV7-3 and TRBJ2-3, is GAGVSQTPSNKVTEKGKYVELRCDPISGHTALYWYRQSLGQGPEFLIYFQGTGAADDSGLPNDRFFAVRPEGSVSTLKIQRTERGDSAVYLCASSLTGFSTDTQYFGPGTRLTVL.

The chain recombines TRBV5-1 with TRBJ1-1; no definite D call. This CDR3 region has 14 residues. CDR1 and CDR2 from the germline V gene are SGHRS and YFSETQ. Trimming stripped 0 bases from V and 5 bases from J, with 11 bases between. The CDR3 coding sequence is TGCGCCAGCAGCTTGGCCTCGGCGGGGACTGAAGCTTTCTTT. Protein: CASSLASAGTEAFF.

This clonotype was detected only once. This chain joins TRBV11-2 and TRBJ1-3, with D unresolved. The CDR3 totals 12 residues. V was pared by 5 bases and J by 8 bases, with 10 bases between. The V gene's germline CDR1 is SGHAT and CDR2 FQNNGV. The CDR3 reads CASSTIFDTIYF. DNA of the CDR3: TGTGCCAGCAGCACCATATTTGACACCATATATTTT.

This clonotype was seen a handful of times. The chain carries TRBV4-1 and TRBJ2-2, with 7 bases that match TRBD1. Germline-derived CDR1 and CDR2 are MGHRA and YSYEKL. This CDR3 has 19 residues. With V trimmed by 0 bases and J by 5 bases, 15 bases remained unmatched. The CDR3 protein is CASSQEELRKGASTGELFF. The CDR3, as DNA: TGCGCCAGCAGCCAAGAGGAACTTAGGAAGGGGGCTTCTACCGGGGAGCTGTTTTTT.

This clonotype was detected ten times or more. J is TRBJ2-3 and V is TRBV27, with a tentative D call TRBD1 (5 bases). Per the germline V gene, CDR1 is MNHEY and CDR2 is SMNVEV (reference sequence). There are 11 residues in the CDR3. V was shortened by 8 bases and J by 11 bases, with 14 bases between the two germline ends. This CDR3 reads CASSSRVRQYF. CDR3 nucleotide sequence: TGTGCCAGCTCGTCCAGGGTTAGGCAGTATTTT.

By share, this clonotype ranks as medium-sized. The CDR3 loop is CASSLNRALSYGYTF. The CDR3 DNA is TGTGCCAGCAGTTTAAACAGGGCCTTGAGCTATGGCTACACCTTC. The chain couples TRBV27 to TRBJ1-2; a weak D match, TRBD1 (6 bases). CDR1 MNHEY and CDR2 SMNVEV come from the germline V gene (reference sequence). Trimming stripped 2 bases from V and 4 bases from J, with 14 bases between. The CDR3 totals 15 residues.

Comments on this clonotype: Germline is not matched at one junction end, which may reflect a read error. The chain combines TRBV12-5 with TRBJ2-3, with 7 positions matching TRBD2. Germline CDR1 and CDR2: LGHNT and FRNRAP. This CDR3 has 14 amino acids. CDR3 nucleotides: TGTGCTAGTGCGGGGGGTGCGAGCACGGGGGAGCTGTTCTTT. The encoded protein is CASAGGASTGELFF.

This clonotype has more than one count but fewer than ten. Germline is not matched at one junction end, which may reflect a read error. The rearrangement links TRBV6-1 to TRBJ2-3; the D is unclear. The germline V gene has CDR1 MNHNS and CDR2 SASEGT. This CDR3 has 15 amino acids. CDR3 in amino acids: CASRLQAGIPEAQFF. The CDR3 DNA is TGTGCCAGCAGGCTCCAGGCCGGAATTCCCGAGGCGCAGTTTTTT.

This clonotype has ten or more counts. The CDR3: CASTLTSLTAYGYTF. The CDR3 nucleotides read TGTGCCAGCACCCTTACTTCCCTGACAGCCTATGGCTACACCTTC. The chain couples TRBV6-2 or TRBV6-3 to TRBJ1-2, with D possibly matching TRBD1 (5 bases). Trimming stripped 7 bases from V and 4 bases from J, with 19 bases between. Looked up from germline, CDR1 is MNHEY and CDR2 is SVGEGT. This CDR3 is built from 15 residues.

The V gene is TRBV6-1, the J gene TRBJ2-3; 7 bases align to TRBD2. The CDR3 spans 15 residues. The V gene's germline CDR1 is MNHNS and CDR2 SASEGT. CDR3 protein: CSAGDGGSDQETQYF. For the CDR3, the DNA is TGTTCCGCGGGGGATGGGGGGAGCGACCAAGAGACCCAGTATTTT.

This CDR3 reads CASRKGQGAYEQYF. Here the CDR3 DNA reads TGCGCCAGCAGGAAAGGACAGGGAGCCTACGAGCAGTACTTC. V gene TRBV4-1 combines with J gene TRBJ2-5; 8 bases agree with TRBD1. The J call could be wrong; TRBJ2-7 is a better fit for the DNA end. The V gene's germline CDR1 is MGHRA and CDR2 YSYEKL. The CDR3 is 14 amino acids.

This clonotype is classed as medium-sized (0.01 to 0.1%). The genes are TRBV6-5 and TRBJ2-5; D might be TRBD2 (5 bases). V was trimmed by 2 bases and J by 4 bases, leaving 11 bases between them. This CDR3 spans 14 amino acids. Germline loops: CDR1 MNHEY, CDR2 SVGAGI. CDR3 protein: CASSYQQGRETQYF. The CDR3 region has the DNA TGTGCCAGCAGTTACCAACAAGGGAGAGAGACCCAGTACTTC.

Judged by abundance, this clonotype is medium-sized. CDR3 residues: CASSEFRTGGTEAFF. As DNA, the CDR3 is TGTGCCAGCAGTGAATTCAGGACAGGGGGAACTGAAGCTTTCTTT. This rearrangement joins TRBV6-1 to TRBJ1-1, with 10 nucleotides matching TRBD1. The ends lost 2 bases at V and 5 bases at J; junction bases unmatched: 5. Germline V gene lookup returns CDR1 MNHNS and CDR2 SASEGT. CDR3 length: 15 residues.

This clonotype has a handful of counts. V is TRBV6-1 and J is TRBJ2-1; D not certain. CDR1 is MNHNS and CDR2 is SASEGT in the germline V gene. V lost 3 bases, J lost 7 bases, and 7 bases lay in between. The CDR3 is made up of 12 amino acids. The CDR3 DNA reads TGTGCCAGCAGTGATGATGGGAATGAGCAGTTCTTC. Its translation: CASSDDGNEQFF.

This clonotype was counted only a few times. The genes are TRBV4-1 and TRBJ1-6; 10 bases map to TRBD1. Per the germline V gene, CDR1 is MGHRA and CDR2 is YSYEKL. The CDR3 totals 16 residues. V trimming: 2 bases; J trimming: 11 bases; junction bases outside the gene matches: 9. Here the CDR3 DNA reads TGCGCCAGCAGCCAACTAAGGGGACAGGGGCATCCACCCCTCCACTTT. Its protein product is CASSQLRGQGHPPLHF.

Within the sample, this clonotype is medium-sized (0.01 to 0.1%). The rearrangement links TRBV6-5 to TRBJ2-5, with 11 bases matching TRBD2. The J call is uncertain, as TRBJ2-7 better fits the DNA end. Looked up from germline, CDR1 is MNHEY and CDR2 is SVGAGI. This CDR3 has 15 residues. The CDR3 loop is CASSYIIAGGYEQYF. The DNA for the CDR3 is TGTGCCAGCAGTTACATTATAGCGGGAGGGTACGAGCAGTACTTC.

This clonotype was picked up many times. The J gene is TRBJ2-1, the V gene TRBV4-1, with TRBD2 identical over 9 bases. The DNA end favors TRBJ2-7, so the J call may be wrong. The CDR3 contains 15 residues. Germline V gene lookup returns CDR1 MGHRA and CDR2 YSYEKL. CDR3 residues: CASSRGGRDRDEQYF. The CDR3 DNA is TGCGCCAGCAGCCGAGGCGGGAGGGATAGGGACGAGCAGTACTTC.

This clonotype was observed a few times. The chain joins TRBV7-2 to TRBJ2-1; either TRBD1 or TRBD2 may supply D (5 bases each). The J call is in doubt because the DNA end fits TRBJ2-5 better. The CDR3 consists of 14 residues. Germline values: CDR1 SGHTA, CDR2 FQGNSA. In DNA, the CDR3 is TGTGCCAGCAGCGGCTACCAGGGAGCGGAGACCCAGTACTTC. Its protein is CASSGYQGAETQYF.

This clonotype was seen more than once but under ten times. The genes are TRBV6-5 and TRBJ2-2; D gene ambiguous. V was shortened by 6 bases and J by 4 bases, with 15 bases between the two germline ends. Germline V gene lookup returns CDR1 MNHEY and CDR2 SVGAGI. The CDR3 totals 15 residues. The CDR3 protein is CASRLQSGITGELFF. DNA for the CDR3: TGTGCCAGCAGACTCCAGTCTGGAATCACCGGGGAGCTGTTTTTT.

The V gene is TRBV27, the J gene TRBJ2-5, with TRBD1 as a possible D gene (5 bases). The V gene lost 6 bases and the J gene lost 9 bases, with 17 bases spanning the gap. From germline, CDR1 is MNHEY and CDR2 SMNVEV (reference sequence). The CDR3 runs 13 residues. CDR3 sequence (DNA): TGTGCCAGCAGGCAGGGTGGCCAAACGCCCCAGTACTTC. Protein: CASRQGGQTPQYF.

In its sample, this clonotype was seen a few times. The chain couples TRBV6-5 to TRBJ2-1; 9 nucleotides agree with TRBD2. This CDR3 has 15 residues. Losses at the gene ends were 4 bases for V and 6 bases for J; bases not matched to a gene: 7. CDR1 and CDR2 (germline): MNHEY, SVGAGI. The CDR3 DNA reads TGTGCCAGCAGTTTTAGCGGGAGAGGGGGCAATGAGCAGTTCTTC. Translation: CASSFSGRGGNEQFF.

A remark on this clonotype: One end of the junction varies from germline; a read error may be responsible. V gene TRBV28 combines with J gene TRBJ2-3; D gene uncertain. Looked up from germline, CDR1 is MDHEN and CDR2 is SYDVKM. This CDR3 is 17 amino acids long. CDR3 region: CASSVGKVARTTDTQYF. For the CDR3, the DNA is TGTGCCAGCAGTGTGGGGAAGGTAGCCCGTACCACAGATACGCAGTATTTC.

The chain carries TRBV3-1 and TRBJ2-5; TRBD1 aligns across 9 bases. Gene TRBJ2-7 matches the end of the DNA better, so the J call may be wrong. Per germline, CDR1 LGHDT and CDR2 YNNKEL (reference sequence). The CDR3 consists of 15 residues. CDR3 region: CASASGTGISYEQYF. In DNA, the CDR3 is TGTGCCAGCGCTTCGGGGACAGGGATCTCCTACGAGCAGTACTTC.

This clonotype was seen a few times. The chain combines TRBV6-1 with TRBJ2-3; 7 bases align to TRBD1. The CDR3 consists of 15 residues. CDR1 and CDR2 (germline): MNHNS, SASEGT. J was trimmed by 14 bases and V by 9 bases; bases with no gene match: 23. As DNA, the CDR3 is TGTGCCAGGGGCCTCCAGTCCGGAATTACAGGGGCGCTGTATTTT. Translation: CARGLQSGITGALYF.

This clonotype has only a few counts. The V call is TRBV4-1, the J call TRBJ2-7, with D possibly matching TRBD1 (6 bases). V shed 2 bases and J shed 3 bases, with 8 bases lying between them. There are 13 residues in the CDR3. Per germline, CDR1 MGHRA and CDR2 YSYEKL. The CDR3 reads CASSQQQGYEQYF. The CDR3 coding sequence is TGCGCCAGCAGCCAACAACAGGGCTACGAGCAGTACTTC.